This entry is about one T cell receptor (beta chain). The record originates from a study of control samples from healthy donors and cancer patients. Method: immunoSEQ multiplex PCR; TCRdb's copy keeps in-frame clones and lacks some. There are about 110,000 clones in the sample; about nine tenths occur only once, and roughly 4.5% lies in the top ten. The TCR sequence derives from a human donor in good health. The donor label of this sample is uncertain. The sequencing sample was made of blood.

The CDR3 nucleotides are TGTGCCAGTAGGGTCCCAGGGTCCAATTCACCCCTCCACTTT. Translating it yields CASRVPGSNSPLHF. The rearrangement joins TRBV19 to TRBJ1-6, with TRBD1 as a possible D gene (5 bases). Germline assignment: CDR1 LNHDA and CDR2 SQIVND (reference sequence). With 6 bases removed from V and 7 bases from J, the gap between germline ends came to 13 bases. The CDR3 has 14 amino acids.